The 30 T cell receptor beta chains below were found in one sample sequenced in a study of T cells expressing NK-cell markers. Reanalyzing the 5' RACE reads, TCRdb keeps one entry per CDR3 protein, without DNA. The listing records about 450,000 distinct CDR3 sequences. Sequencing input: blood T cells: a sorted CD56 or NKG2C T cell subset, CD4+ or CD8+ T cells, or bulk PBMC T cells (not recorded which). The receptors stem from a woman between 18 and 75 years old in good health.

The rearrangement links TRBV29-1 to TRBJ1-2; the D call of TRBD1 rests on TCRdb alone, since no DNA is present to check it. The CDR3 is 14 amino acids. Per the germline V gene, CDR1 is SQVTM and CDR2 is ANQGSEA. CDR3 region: CSVEAGTGSFGYTF.

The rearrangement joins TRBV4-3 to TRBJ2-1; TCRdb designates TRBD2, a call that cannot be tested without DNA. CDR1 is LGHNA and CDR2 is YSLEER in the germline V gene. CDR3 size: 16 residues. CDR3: CASSQELAGVNNEQFF.

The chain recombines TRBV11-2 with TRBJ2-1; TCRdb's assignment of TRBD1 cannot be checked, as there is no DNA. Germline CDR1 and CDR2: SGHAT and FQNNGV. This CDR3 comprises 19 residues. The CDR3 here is CASSPMAGTGVQWSNEQFF.

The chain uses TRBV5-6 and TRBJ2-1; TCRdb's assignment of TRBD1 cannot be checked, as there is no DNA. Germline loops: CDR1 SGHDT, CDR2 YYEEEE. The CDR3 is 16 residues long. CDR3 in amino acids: CASSFLRGQGANEQFF.

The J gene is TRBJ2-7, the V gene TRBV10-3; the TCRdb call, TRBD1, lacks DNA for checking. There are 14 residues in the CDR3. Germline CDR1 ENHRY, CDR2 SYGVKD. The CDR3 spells CAISETGPSYEQYF.

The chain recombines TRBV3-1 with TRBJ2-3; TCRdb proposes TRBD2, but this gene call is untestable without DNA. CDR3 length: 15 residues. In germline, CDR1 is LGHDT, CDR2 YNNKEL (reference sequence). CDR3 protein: CASSQAGRVSDTQYF.

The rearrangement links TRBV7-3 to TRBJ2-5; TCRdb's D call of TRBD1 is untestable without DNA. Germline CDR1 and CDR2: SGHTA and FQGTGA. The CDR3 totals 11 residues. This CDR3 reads CAIKGAETQYF.

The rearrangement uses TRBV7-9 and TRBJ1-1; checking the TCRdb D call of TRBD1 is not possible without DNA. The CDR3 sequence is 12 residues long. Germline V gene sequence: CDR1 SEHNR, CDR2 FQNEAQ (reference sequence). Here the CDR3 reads CASASGGTEAFF.

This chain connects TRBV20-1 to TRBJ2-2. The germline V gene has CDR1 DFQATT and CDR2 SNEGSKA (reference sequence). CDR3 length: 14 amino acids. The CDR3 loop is CSASDTLNTGELFF.

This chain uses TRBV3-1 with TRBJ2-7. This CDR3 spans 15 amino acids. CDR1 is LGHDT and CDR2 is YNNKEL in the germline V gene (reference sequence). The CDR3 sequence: CASSSHFKTFGEQYF.

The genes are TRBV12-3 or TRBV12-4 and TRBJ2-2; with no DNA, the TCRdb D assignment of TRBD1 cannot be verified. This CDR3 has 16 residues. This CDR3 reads CASSPRTGANTGELFF.

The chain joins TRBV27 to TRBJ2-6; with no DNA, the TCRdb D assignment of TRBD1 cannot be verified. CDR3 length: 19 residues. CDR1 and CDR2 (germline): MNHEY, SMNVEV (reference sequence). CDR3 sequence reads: CASSLKWGQRFSGANVLTF.

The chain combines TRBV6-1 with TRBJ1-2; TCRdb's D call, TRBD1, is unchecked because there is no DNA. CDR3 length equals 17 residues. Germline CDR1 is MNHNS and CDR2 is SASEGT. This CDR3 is CASIPLLRDSPLGGYTF.

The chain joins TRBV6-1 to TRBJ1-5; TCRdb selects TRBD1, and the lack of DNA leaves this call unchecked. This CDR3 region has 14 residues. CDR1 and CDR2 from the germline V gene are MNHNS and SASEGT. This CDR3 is CASGPQGDYQPQHF.

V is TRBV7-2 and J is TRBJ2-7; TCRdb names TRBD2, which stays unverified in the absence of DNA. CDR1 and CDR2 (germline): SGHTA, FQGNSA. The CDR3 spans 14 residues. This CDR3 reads CASRKLAGDYEQYF.

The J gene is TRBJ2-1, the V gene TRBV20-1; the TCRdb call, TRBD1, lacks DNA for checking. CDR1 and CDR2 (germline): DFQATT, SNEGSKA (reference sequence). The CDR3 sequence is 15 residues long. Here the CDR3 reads CSACPQGNPYNEQFF.

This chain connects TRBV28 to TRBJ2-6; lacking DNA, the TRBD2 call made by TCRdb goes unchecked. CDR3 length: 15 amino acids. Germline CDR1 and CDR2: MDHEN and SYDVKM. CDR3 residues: CASSPASSGANVLTF.

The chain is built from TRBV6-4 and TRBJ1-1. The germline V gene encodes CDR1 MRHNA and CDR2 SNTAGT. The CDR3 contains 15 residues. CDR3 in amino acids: CASSDSRGSNTEAFF.

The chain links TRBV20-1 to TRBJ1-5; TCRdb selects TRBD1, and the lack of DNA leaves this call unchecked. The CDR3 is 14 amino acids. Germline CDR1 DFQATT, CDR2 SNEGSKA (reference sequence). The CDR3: CSASIDRDGQPQHF.

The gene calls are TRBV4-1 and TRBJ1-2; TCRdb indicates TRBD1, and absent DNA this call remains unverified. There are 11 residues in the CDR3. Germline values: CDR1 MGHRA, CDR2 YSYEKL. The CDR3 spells CASSQTAHRHF.

The CDR3 loop is CASSEGQPNEKLFF. This chain uses TRBV6-1 with TRBJ1-4. The CDR3 consists of 14 residues. The germline CDR1 and CDR2 sequences are MNHNS and SASEGT.

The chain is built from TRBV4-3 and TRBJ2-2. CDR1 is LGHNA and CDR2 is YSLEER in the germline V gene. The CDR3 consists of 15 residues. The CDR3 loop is CASSQEFGPTGELFF.

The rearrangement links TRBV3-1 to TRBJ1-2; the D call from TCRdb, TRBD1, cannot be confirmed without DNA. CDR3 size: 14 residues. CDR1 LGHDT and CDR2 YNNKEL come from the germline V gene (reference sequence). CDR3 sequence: CASSQDGTVYGYTF. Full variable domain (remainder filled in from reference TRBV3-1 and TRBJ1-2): DTAVSQTPKYLVTQMGNDKSIKCEQNLGHDTMYWYKQDSKKFLKIMFSYNNKELIINETVPNRFSPKSPDKAHLNLHINSLELGDSAVYFCASSQDGTVYGYTFGSGTRLTVV.

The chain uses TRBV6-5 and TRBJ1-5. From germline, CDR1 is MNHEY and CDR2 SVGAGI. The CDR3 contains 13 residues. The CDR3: CASSYSRAQPQHF.

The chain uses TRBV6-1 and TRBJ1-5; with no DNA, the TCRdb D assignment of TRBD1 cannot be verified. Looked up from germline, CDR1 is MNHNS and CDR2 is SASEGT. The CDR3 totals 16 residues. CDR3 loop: CASILDRGVSNQPQHF.

The CDR3: CASSSGQLKETQYF. The chain carries TRBV5-1 and TRBJ2-5; no DNA is available, so the TRBD1 call from TCRdb remains unchecked. This CDR3 contains 14 residues. Germline CDR1 is SGHRS and CDR2 is YFSETQ.

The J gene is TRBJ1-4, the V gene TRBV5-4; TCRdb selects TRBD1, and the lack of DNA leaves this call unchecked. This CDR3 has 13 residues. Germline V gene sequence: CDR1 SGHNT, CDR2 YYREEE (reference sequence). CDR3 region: CASSIRGNEKLFF. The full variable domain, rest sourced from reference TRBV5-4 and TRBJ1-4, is ETGVTQSPTHLIKTRGQQVTLRCSSQSGHNTVSWYQQALGQGPQFIFQYYREEENGRGNFPPRFSGLQFPNYSSELNVNALELDDSALYLCASSIRGNEKLFFGSGTQLSVL.

CDR3 in amino acids: CASSAPGDNEKLFF. The rearrangement uses TRBV25-1 and TRBJ1-4; the D gene TCRdb calls, TRBD1, cannot be checked with no DNA. The length of the CDR3 is 14 residues. Looked up from germline, CDR1 is MGHDK and CDR2 is SYGVNS.

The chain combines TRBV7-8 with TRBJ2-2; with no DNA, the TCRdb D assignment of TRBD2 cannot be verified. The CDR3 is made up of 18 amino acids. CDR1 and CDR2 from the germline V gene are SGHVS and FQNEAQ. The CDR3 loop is CASSLAPASGASTGELFF. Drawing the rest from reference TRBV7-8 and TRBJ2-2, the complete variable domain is GAGVSQSPRYKVAKRGQDVALRCDPISGHVSLFWYQQALGQGPEFLTYFQNEAQLDKSGLPSDRFFAERPEGSVSTLKIQRTQQEDSAVYLCASSLAPASGASTGELFFGEGSRLTVL.

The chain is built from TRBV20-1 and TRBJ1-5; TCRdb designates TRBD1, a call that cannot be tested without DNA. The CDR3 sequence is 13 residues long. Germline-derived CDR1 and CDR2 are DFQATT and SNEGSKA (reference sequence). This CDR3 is CSATGTSSWPQHF.